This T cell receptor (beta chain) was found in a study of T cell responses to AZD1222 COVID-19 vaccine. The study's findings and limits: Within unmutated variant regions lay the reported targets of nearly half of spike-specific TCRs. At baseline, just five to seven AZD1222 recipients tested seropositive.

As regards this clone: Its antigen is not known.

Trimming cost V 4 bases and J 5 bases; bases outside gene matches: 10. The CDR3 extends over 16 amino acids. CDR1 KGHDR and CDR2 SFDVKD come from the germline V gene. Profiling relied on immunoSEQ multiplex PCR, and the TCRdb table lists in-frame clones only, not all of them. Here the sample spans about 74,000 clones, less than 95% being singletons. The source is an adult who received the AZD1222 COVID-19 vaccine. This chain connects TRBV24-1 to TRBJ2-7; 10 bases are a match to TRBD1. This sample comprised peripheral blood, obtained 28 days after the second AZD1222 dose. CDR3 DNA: TGTGCCACCAGTGACCCATCGACAGGGGGCGGCGACGAGCAGTACTTC. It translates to CATSDPSTGGGDEQYF.